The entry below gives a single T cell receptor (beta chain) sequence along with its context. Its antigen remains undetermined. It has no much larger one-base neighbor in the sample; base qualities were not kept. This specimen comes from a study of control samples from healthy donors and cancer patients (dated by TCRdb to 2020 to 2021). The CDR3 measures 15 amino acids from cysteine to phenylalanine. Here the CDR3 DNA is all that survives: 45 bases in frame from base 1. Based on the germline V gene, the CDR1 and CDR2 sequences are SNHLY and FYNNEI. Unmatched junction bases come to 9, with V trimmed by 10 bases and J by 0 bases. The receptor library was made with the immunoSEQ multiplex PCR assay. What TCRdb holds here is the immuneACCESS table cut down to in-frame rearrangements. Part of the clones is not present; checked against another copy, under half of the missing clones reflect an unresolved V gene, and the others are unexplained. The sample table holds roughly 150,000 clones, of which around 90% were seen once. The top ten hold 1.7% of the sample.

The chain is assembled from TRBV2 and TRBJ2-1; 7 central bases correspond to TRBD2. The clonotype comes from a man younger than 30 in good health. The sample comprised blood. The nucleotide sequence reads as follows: TGTGCCACCACCCTGCGGGGGAGCTCCTACAATGAGCAGTTCTTC. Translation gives CATTLRGSSYNEQFF.